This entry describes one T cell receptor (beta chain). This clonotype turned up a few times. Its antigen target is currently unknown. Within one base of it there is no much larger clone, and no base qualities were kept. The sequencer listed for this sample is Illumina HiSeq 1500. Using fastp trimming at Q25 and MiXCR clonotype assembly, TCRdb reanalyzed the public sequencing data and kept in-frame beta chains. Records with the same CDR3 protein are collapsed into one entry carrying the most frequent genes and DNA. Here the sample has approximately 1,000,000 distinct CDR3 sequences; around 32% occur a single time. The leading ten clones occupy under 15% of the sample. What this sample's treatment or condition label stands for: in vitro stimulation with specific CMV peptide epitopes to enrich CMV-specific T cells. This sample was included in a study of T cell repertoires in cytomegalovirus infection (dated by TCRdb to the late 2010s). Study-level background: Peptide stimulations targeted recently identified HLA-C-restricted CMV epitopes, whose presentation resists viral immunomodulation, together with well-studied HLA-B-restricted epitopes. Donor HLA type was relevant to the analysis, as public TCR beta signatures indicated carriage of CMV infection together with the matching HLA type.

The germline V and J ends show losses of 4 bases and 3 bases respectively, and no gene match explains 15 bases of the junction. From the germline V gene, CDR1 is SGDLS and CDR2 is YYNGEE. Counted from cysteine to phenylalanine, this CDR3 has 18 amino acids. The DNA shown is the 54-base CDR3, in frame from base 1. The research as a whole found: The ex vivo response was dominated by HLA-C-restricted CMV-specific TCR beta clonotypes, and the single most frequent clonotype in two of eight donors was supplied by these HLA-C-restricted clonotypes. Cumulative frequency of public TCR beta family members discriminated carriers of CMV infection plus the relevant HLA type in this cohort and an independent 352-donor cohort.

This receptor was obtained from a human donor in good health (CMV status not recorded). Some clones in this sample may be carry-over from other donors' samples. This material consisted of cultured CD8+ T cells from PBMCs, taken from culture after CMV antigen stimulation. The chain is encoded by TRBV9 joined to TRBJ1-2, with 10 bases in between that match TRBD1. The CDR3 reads CASSIPKDRGKRDYGYTF. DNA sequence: TGTGCCAGCAGCATACCAAAGGACAGGGGGAAGAGAGACTATGGCTACACCTTC.